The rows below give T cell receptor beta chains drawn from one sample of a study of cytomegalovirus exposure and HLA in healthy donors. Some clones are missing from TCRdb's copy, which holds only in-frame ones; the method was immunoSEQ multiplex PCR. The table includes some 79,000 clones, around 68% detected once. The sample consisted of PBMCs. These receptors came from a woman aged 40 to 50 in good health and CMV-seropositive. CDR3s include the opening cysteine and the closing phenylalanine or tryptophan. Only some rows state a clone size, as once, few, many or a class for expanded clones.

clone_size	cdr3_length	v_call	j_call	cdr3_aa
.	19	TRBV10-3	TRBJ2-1	CAIGKSPGLADRSYNEQFF
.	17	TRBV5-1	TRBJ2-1	CASSSGQASNFYNEQFF
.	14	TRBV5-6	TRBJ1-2	CASSLVFPGDGYTF
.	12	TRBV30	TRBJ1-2	CAWSVQGLGYTF
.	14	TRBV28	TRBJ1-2	CASRNRGSNYGYTF
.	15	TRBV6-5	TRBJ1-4	CASSTVGTANEKLFF
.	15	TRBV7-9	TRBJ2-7	CASSAGQGGFDEQYF
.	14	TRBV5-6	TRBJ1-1	CASSLGRGGDEAFF
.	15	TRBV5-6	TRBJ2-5	CASSLAGGNQETQYF
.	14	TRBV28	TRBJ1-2	CASSLDSLNYGYTF
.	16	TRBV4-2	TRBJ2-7	CASSQDTRREQYEQYF
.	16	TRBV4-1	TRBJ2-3	CASSRLAAASTDTQYF
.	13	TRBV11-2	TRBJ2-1	CASRGGGRNEQFF
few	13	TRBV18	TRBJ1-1	CASSPGQDTEAFF
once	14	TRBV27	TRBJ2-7	CASSYDRGTYEQYF
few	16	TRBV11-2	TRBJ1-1	CASSSDSGGSGTEAFF
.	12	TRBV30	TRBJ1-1	CAWGEANTEAFF
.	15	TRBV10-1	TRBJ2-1	CASSESGGKYNEQFF
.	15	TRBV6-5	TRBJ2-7	CASRLGLAGLYEQYF
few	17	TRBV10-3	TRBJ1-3	CAISIRGPDRSGNTIYF
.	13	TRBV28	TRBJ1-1	CASSLPRGTEAFF
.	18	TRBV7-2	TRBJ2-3	CASSSARLAGDVADTQYF
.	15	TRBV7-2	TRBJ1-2	CASSLYKGASYGYTF
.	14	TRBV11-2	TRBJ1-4	CASSLGTVNEKLFF
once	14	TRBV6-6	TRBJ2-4	CASSWQGGKNIQYF
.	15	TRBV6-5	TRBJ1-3	CASSLNRGSGNTIYF
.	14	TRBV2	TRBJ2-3	CASSDGRGTDTQYF
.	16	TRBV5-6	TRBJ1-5	CASSFFGQNINQPQHF
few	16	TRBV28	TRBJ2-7	CASSLSGTSGKHEQYF
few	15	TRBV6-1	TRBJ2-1	CASSPTGQTYNEQFF
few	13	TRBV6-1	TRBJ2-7	CASSSSGFDEQYF
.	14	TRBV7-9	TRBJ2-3	CASSLSGSTDTQYF
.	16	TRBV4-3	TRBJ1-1	CASSQDLQRGNTEAFF
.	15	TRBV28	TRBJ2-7	CASSKPGGFAYEQYF
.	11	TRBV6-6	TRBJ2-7	CASGADYEQYF
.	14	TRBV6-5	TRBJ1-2	CASSYSTRGYGYTF
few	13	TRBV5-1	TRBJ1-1	CASSWSENTEAFF
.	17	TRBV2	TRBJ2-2	CASGRTGGLLNTGELFF
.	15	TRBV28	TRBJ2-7	CASTTSEGGRGEQYF
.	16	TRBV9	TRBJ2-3	CASSVGQKPPTDTQYF
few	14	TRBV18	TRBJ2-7	CASSPGRDSYEQYF
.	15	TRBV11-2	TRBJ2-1	CASSLGLAGYNEQFF
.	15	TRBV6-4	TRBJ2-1	CASSIAASSYNEQFF
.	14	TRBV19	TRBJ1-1	CASSRVRGGTEAFF
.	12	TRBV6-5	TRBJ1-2	CASNGQGSGYTF
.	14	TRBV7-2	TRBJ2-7	CASSLSTTSGEQYF